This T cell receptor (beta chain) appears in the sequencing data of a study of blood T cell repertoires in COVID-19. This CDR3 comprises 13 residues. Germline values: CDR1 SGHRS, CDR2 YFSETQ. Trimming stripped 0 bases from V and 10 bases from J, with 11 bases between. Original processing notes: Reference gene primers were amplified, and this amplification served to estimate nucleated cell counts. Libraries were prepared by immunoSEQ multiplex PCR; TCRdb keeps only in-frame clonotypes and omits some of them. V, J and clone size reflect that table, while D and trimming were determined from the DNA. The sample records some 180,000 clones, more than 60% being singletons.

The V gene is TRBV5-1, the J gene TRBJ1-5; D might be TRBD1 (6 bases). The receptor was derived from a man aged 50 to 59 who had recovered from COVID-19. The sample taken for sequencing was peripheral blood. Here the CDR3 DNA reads TGCGCCAGCAGCTTGGAAGAGGGGGACCCCCAGCATTTT. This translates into CASSLEEGDPQHF.